This passage covers 30 T cell receptor beta chains from one sample sequenced in a study of T-cell reconstitution after alpha-beta-depleted transplantation in children. Molecular barcoding with unique molecular identifiers was used for the TCRbeta library. TCRdb independently ran MiXCR on the PCR reads; one entry per CDR3 protein. The sample records hundreds of thousands of distinct CDR3 sequences, around 16% being singletons. The sequenced sample was PBMCs, mostly from graft donor cells, obtained 360 days after TCRalphabeta/CD19-depleted stem cell transplant. The origin of the receptors is a boy in the first two years of life who had a stem cell transplant for Wiskott-Aldrich syndrome, so the T cells may come from the graft donor.

The genes are TRBV6-2 or TRBV6-3 and TRBJ2-7, with 13 nucleotides matching TRBD2. Unmatched junction bases numbered 2, after V lost 4 bases and J lost 5 bases. CDR1 MNHEY and CDR2 SVGEGT come from the germline V gene. The CDR3 is 14 amino acids. The CDR3 DNA is TGTGCCAGCAGTTTCGGGACTAGCGGGAACGAGCAGTACTTC. This translates into CASSFGTSGNEQYF.

The chain has TRBV7-6 and TRBJ2-3; 9 nucleotides agree with TRBD1. Germline assignment: CDR1 SGHVS and CDR2 FNYEAQ. The CDR3 extends over 17 amino acids. V lost 5 bases, J lost 4 bases, and 13 bases stayed unmatched. CDR3 loop: CASSHRRDRAAPDTQYF. Here the CDR3 DNA reads TGTGCCAGCAGCCATAGAAGGGACAGGGCCGCACCAGATACGCAGTATTTT.

This chain joins TRBV16 and TRBJ2-7; D possibly corresponds to TRBD2 (6 bases). This CDR3 region has 12 residues. The V end lost 4 bases, the J end lost 10 bases, and 14 bases lay between the germline ends. Germline CDR1 KGHSY, CDR2 FQNENV. This CDR3 is CASSPGTGTQYF. The CDR3 nucleotides read TGTGCCAGCAGCCCTGGTACCGGGACTCAGTACTTC.

There are many counts of this clonotype. V is TRBV6-5 and J is TRBJ2-3; D may be TRBD1 (5 bases). Per the germline V gene, CDR1 is MNHEY and CDR2 is SVGAGI. Between the trimmed V and J ends, which lost 0 bases and 0 bases, there was a span of 10 bases. The CDR3 runs to 16 residues. In nucleotides, the CDR3 is TGTGCCAGCAGTTACTCAGGGGTAACTAGCACAGATACGCAGTATTTT. It yields the protein CASSYSGVTSTDTQYF.

This clonotype was recorded many times. This chain links TRBV7-2 with TRBJ2-3; D is unresolved. The length of the CDR3 is 14 residues. V lost 5 bases and J lost 0, with 9 bases in between. Germline V gene data show CDR1 as SGHTA and CDR2 as FQGNSA. CDR3 DNA sequence: TGTGCCAGCAGCGAAGACTGGAGCACAGATACGCAGTATTTT. This sequence encodes CASSEDWSTDTQYF.

This chain links TRBV6-2 or TRBV6-3 with TRBJ2-2, with 8 bases fitting TRBD2. This CDR3 is built from 15 residues. Germline V gene lookup returns CDR1 MNHEY and CDR2 SVGEGT. The V segment lost 5 bases and the J segment 5 bases; nucleotides outside the gene matches: 7. The CDR3 DNA is TGTGCCAGCAGTCAGTCCGGGAGGGGGACCGGGGAGCTGTTTTTT. It yields the protein CASSQSGRGTGELFF.

This chain connects TRBV7-6 to TRBJ2-2; D is perhaps TRBD2 (5 bases). V was clipped by 2 bases and J by 9 bases, with 16 bases between them. The CDR3 extends over 15 amino acids. Germline V lookup: CDR1 SGHVS, CDR2 FNYEAQ. CDR3 protein: CASSLYGGPNRELFF. CDR3 DNA: TGTGCCAGCAGCTTATATGGCGGGCCGAACAGGGAGCTGTTTTTT. The entire variable domain, with the rest obtained from reference TRBV7-6 and TRBJ2-2, is as follows: GAGVSQSPRYKVTKRGQDVALRCDPISGHVSLYWYRQALGQGPEFLTYFNYEAQQDKSGLPNDRFSAERPEGSISTLTIQRTEQRDSAMYRCASSLYGGPNRELFFGEGSRLTVL.

This clonotype was seen a few times. The chain joins TRBV18 to TRBJ1-2, with D possibly being TRBD1 (6 bases). In germline, CDR1 is KGHSH, CDR2 LQKENI. Trimming left V 5 bases short and J 2 bases short, with 21 bases between. The CDR3 loop spans 17 amino acids. CDR3 sequence: CASSVTRGGISNYGYTF. The CDR3 coding sequence is TGTGCCAGCTCAGTCACCAGAGGGGGGATCTCAAACTATGGCTACACCTTC.

The genes are TRBV29-1 and TRBJ2-3; no reliable D call. The CDR3 loop spans 13 amino acids. Trimming left V 1 base short and J 5 bases short, with 10 bases between. Germline V gene sequence: CDR1 SQVTM, CDR2 ANQGSEA. The CDR3 loop is CSVEGGSKDTQYF. CDR3 sequence (DNA): TGCAGCGTTGAAGGAGGCTCCAAAGATACGCAGTATTTT.

This clonotype occurred a few times. The V call is TRBV29-1, the J call TRBJ2-4; TRBD1 matches 8 bases. The germline CDR1 and CDR2 sequences are SQVTM and ANQGSEA. This CDR3 has 12 amino acids. J lost 6 bases, V lost 7 bases, and 5 bases had no gene match. CDR3 protein: CSAGTGGNIQYF. The CDR3 DNA reads TGCAGCGCTGGTACAGGGGGAAACATTCAGTACTTC.

The rearrangement links TRBV12-3 or TRBV12-4 to TRBJ2-1; D gene uncertain. V lost 4 bases and J 5 bases, leaving 9 bases between the germline ends. The CDR3 length is 13 residues. CDR3 in amino acids: CASSWVRNNEQFF. CDR3 nucleotides: TGTGCCAGCAGTTGGGTGCGGAACAATGAGCAGTTCTTC.

The chain couples TRBV12-3 or TRBV12-4 to TRBJ1-6, with D maybe TRBD1 (5 bases). This CDR3 spans 13 amino acids. The V end lost 1 base, the J end lost 12 bases, and 10 bases lay between the germline ends. The DNA for the CDR3 is TGTGCCAGCAGTTTAGGGGGTACAGGACCCCTCCACTTT. Translating it yields CASSLGGTGPLHF.

J is TRBJ2-7 and V is TRBV12-3 or TRBV12-4; 7 positions match TRBD2. This CDR3 is 14 amino acids long. V trimming: 6 bases; J trimming: 2 bases; junction bases outside the gene matches: 7. The CDR3 DNA sequence: TGTGCCAGCAGCCCTCTAGCGGTAGCCTACGAGCAGTACTTC. As protein: CASSPLAVAYEQYF.

This clonotype was picked up a small number of times. This chain links TRBV20-1 with TRBJ2-5; 7 bases align to TRBD2. The CDR3 spans 12 residues. Germline-derived CDR1 and CDR2 are DFQATT and SNEGSKA (reference sequence). With V trimmed by 1 base and J by 5 bases, 1 base remained unmatched. The CDR3 DNA sequence: TGCAGTGCTAGAGTGGGGGGGGAGACCCAGTACTTC. Amino acids: CSARVGGETQYF.

J is TRBJ1-2 and V is TRBV29-1; D not certain. Trimming removed 6 bases from V and 0 bases from J, with 5 bases in between. CDR1 is SQVTM, CDR2 ANQGSEA, per germline. The CDR3 has 11 residues. The CDR3 is CSVPANYGYTF. CDR3 DNA sequence: TGCAGCGTCCCAGCTAACTATGGCTACACCTTC.

The rearrangement uses TRBV28 and TRBJ2-1; D remains unclear. This CDR3 has 17 amino acids. V dropped 1 base and J dropped 4 bases, with 17 bases sitting between them. CDR1 and CDR2 (germline): MDHEN, SYDVKM. This CDR3 is CASSLFRLIVLYNEQFF. CDR3 nucleotides: TGTGCCAGCAGTTTATTCAGGTTGATCGTTCTATACAATGAGCAGTTCTTC.

The J gene is TRBJ2-7, the V gene TRBV7-6, with 11 nucleotides matching TRBD2. The germline V gene encodes CDR1 SGHVS and CDR2 FNYEAQ. V dropped 5 bases and J dropped 5; count of bases not matched to a gene: 8. This CDR3 is built from 15 residues. The CDR3 protein is CASSISGRVPHEQYF. CDR3 bases: TGTGCCAGCAGCATTAGCGGGAGGGTCCCCCACGAGCAGTACTTC.

V and J are TRBV12-3 or TRBV12-4 and TRBJ1-3; D call uncertain. V lost 5 bases, J lost 1 base, and 9 bases lay in between. The CDR3 runs to 14 residues. CDR3 protein: CASSPVPSGNTIYF. CDR3 nucleotide sequence: TGTGCCAGCAGTCCGGTACCTTCTGGAAACACCATATATTTT.

This clonotype came up a few times. This sequence joins TRBV12-3 or TRBV12-4 and TRBJ2-3; TRBD2 might be the D (6 bases). V gave up 5 bases and J gave up 3 bases, with 18 bases separating them. This CDR3 contains 16 residues. The CDR3 sequence is CASSPLGGARTDTQYF. The CDR3 nucleotides read TGTGCCAGCAGTCCTCTGGGGGGAGCCCGAACAGATACGCAGTATTTT.

Ten or more counts support this clonotype. The DNA for the CDR3 is TGTGCCATCAGTGAGCAGGAGGGCCGGACAGATACGCAGTATTTT. Translated: CAISEQEGRTDTQYF. The chain couples TRBV10-3 to TRBJ2-3, with a possible D match to TRBD2 (6 bases). There are 15 residues in the CDR3. The V gene's germline CDR1 is ENHRY and CDR2 SYGVKD. V dropped 2 bases and J dropped 3 bases, with 12 bases sitting between them.

In this sample, this clonotype turned up a few times. The chain carries TRBV12-3 or TRBV12-4 and TRBJ2-3; 7 bases fit TRBD2. V lost 5 bases and J lost 4; bases outside the gene matches: 15. The CDR3 extends over 17 amino acids. CDR3 sequence reads: CASSLLRLAPGADTQYF. The DNA for the CDR3 is TGTGCCAGCAGTCTACTCCGACTAGCCCCCGGGGCAGATACGCAGTATTTT.

This clonotype turned up a few times. This chain joins TRBV12-3 or TRBV12-4 and TRBJ2-4, with D perhaps TRBD1 (6 bases). The CDR3 is 13 amino acids. V was shortened by 4 bases and J by 8 bases, with 12 bases between the two germline ends. The CDR3 DNA follows: TGTGCCAGCAGTTACGAAGGGGGTTACATTCAGTACTTC. Protein sequence: CASSYEGGYIQYF.

The chain uses TRBV2 and TRBJ2-4; D is possibly TRBD2 (5 bases). V was shortened by 11 bases and J by 0 bases, with 17 bases between the two germline ends. This CDR3 is 15 amino acids long. CDR1 and CDR2 (germline): SNHLY, FYNNEI. The CDR3 loop reads CAGSGERSAKNIQYF. The CDR3 region has the DNA TGTGCCGGCTCGGGTGAGCGGTCAGCCAAAAACATTCAGTACTTC.

CDR3 residues: CASSPGRETQQAFF. CDR3 nucleotides: TGTGCCAGCTCACCAGGGAGAGAGACCCAACAAGCTTTCTTT. The chain employs TRBV18 and TRBJ1-1; D is unresolved. This CDR3 has 14 residues. Trimming cost V 2 bases and J 9 bases, with 16 bases left between them. Germline V gene sequence: CDR1 KGHSH, CDR2 LQKENI.

The gene calls are TRBV20-1 and TRBJ2-7; D ambiguous. V lost 3 bases and J lost 2, with 11 bases in between. This CDR3 is 13 amino acids long. The germline CDR1 and CDR2 sequences are DFQATT and SNEGSKA (reference sequence). This CDR3 is CSARASFPYEQYF. In DNA form, the CDR3 reads TGCAGTGCTAGGGCCAGCTTTCCCTACGAGCAGTACTTC.

There are a few counts of this clonotype. The chain carries TRBV5-1 and TRBJ2-2; D is uncertain. V was clipped by 0 bases and J by 4 bases, with 10 bases between them. The CDR3 runs 15 residues. Germline lookup yields CDR1 SGHRS and CDR2 YFSETQ. The CDR3 coding sequence is TGCGCCAGCAGCTTGGAAGGGCAGATCACCGGGGAGCTGTTTTTT. Protein: CASSLEGQITGELFF.

This clonotype was counted between two and nine times. This chain uses TRBV12-3 or TRBV12-4 with TRBJ1-2, with D uncertain. The CDR3 extends over 13 amino acids. Trimming removed 4 bases from V and 7 bases from J, with 13 bases in between. The CDR3 nucleotides read TGTGCCAGCAGTTCTCTGGGGAAGGCTGGCTACACCTTC. Amino acid sequence: CASSSLGKAGYTF.

This chain uses TRBV12-3 or TRBV12-4 with TRBJ2-1; TRBD2 matches 13 bases. V was clipped by 1 base and J by 6 bases; unmatched bases: 6. This CDR3 is 17 amino acids long. In DNA, the CDR3 is TGTGCCAGCAGTTTAGTCCCGGGACTAGCGGGAATCAATGAGCAGTTCTTC. It encodes CASSLVPGLAGINEQFF.

The chain carries TRBV11-1 and TRBJ2-5; D is perhaps TRBD1 (5 bases). CDR3 length equals 16 residues. Per the germline V gene, CDR1 is SGHAT and CDR2 is FQDESV (reference sequence). V gave up 0 bases and J gave up 5 bases, with 16 bases separating them. In nucleotides, the CDR3 is TGTGCCAGCAGCTTAGCCCAGGGTGTGAAGAGGGAGACCCAGTACTTC. Amino acid sequence: CASSLAQGVKRETQYF.

This clonotype was detected ten times or more. The V and J genes are TRBV5-1 and TRBJ2-1, with TRBD2 matching over 11 bases. Germline assignment: CDR1 SGHRS and CDR2 YFSETQ. CDR3 size: 15 residues. V lost 4 bases and J lost 3; bases outside the gene matches: 3. The CDR3: CASSPGTSGYNEQFF. CDR3 DNA: TGCGCCAGCAGCCCGGGGACTAGCGGCTACAATGAGCAGTTCTTC.